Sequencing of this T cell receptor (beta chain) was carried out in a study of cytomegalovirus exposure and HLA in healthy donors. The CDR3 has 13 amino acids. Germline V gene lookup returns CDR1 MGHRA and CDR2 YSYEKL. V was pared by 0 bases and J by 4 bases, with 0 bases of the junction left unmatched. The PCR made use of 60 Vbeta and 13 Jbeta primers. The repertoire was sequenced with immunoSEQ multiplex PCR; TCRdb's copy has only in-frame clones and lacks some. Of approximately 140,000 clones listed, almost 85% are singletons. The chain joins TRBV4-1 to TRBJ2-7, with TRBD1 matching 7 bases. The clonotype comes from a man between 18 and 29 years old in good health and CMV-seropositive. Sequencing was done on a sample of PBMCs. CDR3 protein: CASSQEQGYEQYF. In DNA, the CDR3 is TGCGCCAGCAGCCAAGAACAGGGGTACGAGCAGTACTTC.